This is a list of T cell receptor beta chains from one sample in a study of human T cells and chemical hapten exposure. Each CDR3 protein gets one entry after TCRdb re-called the RACE reads with MiXCR. This sample yields under 200,000 distinct CDR3 sequences, of which 30% are seen a single time; less than 3.5% belongs to the top ten. Sequencing used whole blood, obtained in connection with sensitization to the hapten diphenylcyclopropenone (DPC). The receptors were gathered from a woman in her twenties or thirties with alopecia areata. Some clones in this sample may be carry-over from other donors' samples. CDR3s include the opening cysteine and the closing phenylalanine or tryptophan. A D gene is named only where the DNA matches it firmly. Expanded clones are given a class, and other clones once, few, many or no size at all.

clone size,J gene,D gene,V gene,CDR3 protein,CDR3 DNA
few,TRBJ2-1,TRBD2,TRBV4-3,CASSQAVSGRGEQFF,TGCGCCAGCAGCCAAGCTGTTAGCGGGAGAGGTGAGCAGTTCTTC
NA,TRBJ2-1,NA,TRBV2,CASSEASPAGQFF,TGTGCCAGCAGTGAAGCTTCCCCGGCCGGACAGTTCTTC
few,TRBJ2-1,NA,TRBV14,CASSRRTGRVNEQFF,TGTGCCAGCAGCCGCCGGACAGGGAGGGTCAATGAGCAGTTCTTC
few,TRBJ1-2,NA,TRBV4-2,CASSPLNSHPDGYTF,TGTGCCAGCAGCCCCCTAAATTCCCACCCGGATGGCTACACCTTC
few,TRBJ1-3,NA,TRBV7-2,CASSFAQTVGNTIYF,TGTGCCAGCAGCTTTGCACAGACTGTTGGAAACACCATATATTTT
few,TRBJ1-1,NA,TRBV10-3,CAIRRQAEDTEAFF,TGTGCCATCAGAAGACAGGCCGAGGACACTGAAGCTTTCTTT
NA,TRBJ1-1,TRBD1,TRBV29-1,CSVVRDRGAEAFF,TGCAGCGTGGTCCGGGACAGGGGCGCTGAAGCTTTCTTT
NA,TRBJ2-7,TRBD2,TRBV6-2/TRBV6-3,CASSYRGGHYEQYF,TGTGCCAGCAGTTACCGGGGAGGGCACTACGAGCAGTACTTC
NA,TRBJ1-2,TRBD1,TRBV29-1,CSVVPGQGNYGYTF,TGCAGCGTTGTCCCCGGACAGGGGAACTATGGCTACACCTTC
few,TRBJ2-3,NA,TRBV19,CASTETGTSTDTQYF,TGTGCCAGTACGGAGACAGGGACTAGCACAGATACGCAGTATTTT
NA,TRBJ2-1,NA,TRBV5-6,CASSLWRKGGNEQFF,TGTGCCAGCAGCTTGTGGAGGAAGGGGGGGAATGAGCAGTTCTTC
NA,TRBJ2-3,TRBD1,TRBV20-1,CSASRQGALDTQYF,TGCAGTGCTAGTCGACAGGGAGCCCTAGATACGCAGTATTTT
NA,TRBJ1-4,NA,TRBV10-3,CAIREGNGREKLFF,TGTGCCATCAGAGAGGGGAATGGAAGGGAAAAACTGTTTTTT
few,TRBJ2-1,NA,TRBV4-2,CASSQEGGGHWGNEQFF,TGTGCCAGCAGCCAAGAAGGCGGCGGACACTGGGGCAATGAGCAGTTCTTC
NA,TRBJ2-2,TRBD2,TRBV24-1,CATGGGNTGELFF,TGTGCCACCGGCGGGGGGAACACCGGGGAGCTGTTTTTT
many,TRBJ2-7,NA,TRBV5-1,CASSLGALGYEQYF,TGCGCCAGCAGCTTGGGTGCACTGGGCTACGAGCAGTACTTC
NA,TRBJ1-2,NA,TRBV6-5,CASRLSNPREAYGYTF,TGTGCCAGCAGGCTCTCCAACCCCAGGGAGGCCTATGGCTACACCTTC
NA,TRBJ1-5,NA,TRBV6-2/TRBV6-3,CASSYVDSNQPQHF,TGTGCCAGCAGTTACGTGGATAGCAATCAGCCCCAGCATTTT
NA,TRBJ1-1,NA,TRBV29-1,CSVGAGQAFF,TGCAGCGTTGGGGCAGGACAAGCTTTCTTT
few,TRBJ1-2,NA,TRBV28,CAGGQNYGYTF,TGTGCCGGGGGACAAAACTATGGCTACACCTTC
NA,TRBJ2-6,NA,TRBV29-1,CSVEGQSRSGANVLTF,TGCAGCGTTGAAGGACAGTCCCGCTCTGGGGCCAACGTCCTGACTTTC
NA,TRBJ2-3,NA,TRBV11-2,CASSLGSGSRTDTQYF,TGTGCCAGCAGCTTAGGGTCGGGCAGCCGCACAGATACGCAGTATTTT
few,TRBJ2-5,NA,TRBV5-1,CASSLEPGRETQYF,TGCGCCAGCAGCTTGGAACCAGGGCGGGAGACCCAGTACTTC
NA,TRBJ2-5,TRBD1,TRBV9,CASSDRDRPETQYF,TGTGCCAGCAGCGACCGGGACAGACCGGAGACCCAGTACTTC
few,TRBJ1-1,NA,TRBV29-1,CSAHDGLNTEAFF,TGCAGCGCCCATGACGGACTGAACACTGAAGCTTTCTTT
NA,TRBJ2-7,TRBD2,TRBV20-1,CSARVPLAGIYEQYF,TGCAGTGCTAGAGTACCACTAGCGGGGATCTACGAGCAGTACTTC
NA,TRBJ1-1,NA,TRBV6-5,CASSSGVVRAEAFF,TGTGCCAGCAGCTCCGGGGTAGTTCGCGCTGAAGCTTTCTTT
NA,TRBJ2-7,NA,TRBV7-9,CASSLTSISYEQYF,TGTGCCAGCAGCCTCACTAGCATTTCCTACGAGCAGTACTTC
NA,TRBJ1-5,NA,TRBV15,CATSRGYQPQHF,TGTGCCACCAGCAGAGGATATCAGCCCCAGCATTTT
NA,TRBJ2-2,NA,TRBV10-2,CASSARVGGANTGELFF,TGCGCCAGCAGTGCTCGAGTGGGGGGAGCGAACACCGGGGAGCTGTTTTTT
few,TRBJ2-5,NA,TRBV30,CAWGRYQETQYF,TGTGCCTGGGGCAGGTACCAAGAGACCCAGTACTTC
NA,TRBJ1-2,NA,TRBV12-5,CASGLSLNLYGYTF,TGTGCTAGTGGTTTGAGTTTAAACCTCTATGGCTACACCTTC
few,TRBJ1-4,TRBD1,TRBV11-2,CASSFRDRDEKLFF,TGTGCCAGCAGCTTCCGGGACAGGGATGAAAAACTGTTTTTT
NA,TRBJ2-1,TRBD2,TRBV20-1,CSANVAGSYNEQFF,TGCAGTGCTAATGTAGCGGGATCTTACAATGAGCAGTTCTTC
many,TRBJ1-1,NA,TRBV11-2,CASSSQRNTEAFF,TGTGCCAGCAGCTCACAGAGGAACACTGAAGCTTTCTTT
few,TRBJ1-2,NA,TRBV3-1,CASSQDIRFNYGYTF,TGTGCCAGCAGCCAAGATATCCGCTTTAACTATGGCTACACCTTC
few,TRBJ1-1,TRBD1,TRBV18,CASHSTTGVNTEAFF,TGTGCCAGCCACTCCACGACAGGGGTGAACACTGAAGCTTTCTTT
few,TRBJ2-7,NA,TRBV21-1,CASSEIKRGSWYF,TGTGCCAGCAGCGAGATAAAAAGGGGGTCGTGGTACTTC
many,TRBJ1-2,NA,TRBV7-2,CASSARAYGYTF,TGTGCCAGCAGCGCGAGGGCCTATGGCTACACCTTC
NA,TRBJ1-3,NA,TRBV10-3,CAISESGRQSNTIYF,TGTGCCATCAGTGAGTCTGGGAGACAATCAAACACCATATATTTT
NA,TRBJ2-7,TRBD2,TRBV27,CASSLGAGGTYEQYF,TGTGCCAGCAGTTTAGGGGCGGGAGGCACCTACGAGCAGTACTTC
NA,TRBJ2-3,TRBD2,TRBV7-2,CASSYLAGEPTDTQYF,TGTGCCAGCAGCTACCTAGCGGGAGAACCCACAGATACGCAGTATTTT
few,TRBJ1-6,NA,TRBV7-6,CASSLALLGRNSPLHF,TGTGCCAGCAGCTTAGCGCTCCTGGGCAGAAATTCACCCCTCCACTTT
few,TRBJ2-7,TRBD2,TRBV28,CASSSGLAGYYEQYF,TGTGCCAGCAGCTCGGGACTAGCGGGATACTACGAGCAGTACTTC
NA,TRBJ2-5,TRBD1,TRBV29-1,CSVSGTGVGETQYF,TGCAGCGTATCCGGGACAGGGGTCGGAGAGACCCAGTACTTC
NA,TRBJ1-2,TRBD1,TRBV5-1,CASSPGTETNYGYTF,TGCGCCAGCAGCCCGGGGACAGAGACTAACTATGGCTACACCTTC
NA,TRBJ2-7,NA,TRBV20-1,CSAFGASYEQYF,TGCAGTGCCTTCGGGGCCTCCTACGAGCAGTACTTC
NA,TRBJ1-5,TRBD1,TRBV28,CASPPTVEGARNQPQHF,TGTGCCAGCCCACCCACAGTCGAGGGGGCTAGGAATCAGCCCCAGCATTTT